This entry is about one TCR beta chain. Its cognate antigen is unknown. The CDR3 sequence is 15 residues long. Germline trimming cut 1 base from V and 7 bases from J; bases unmatched to any gene: 6. CDR1 is MGHRA, CDR2 YSYEKL, per germline. The record originates from a study of T-cell memory formation after mild COVID-19. About the study: Clusters of TCRs were largely donor specific. Study results and caveats: From day 15 to 85, contracting clones were balanced between CD4 and CD8, whereas later expanders leaned toward CD4+. Clones that contracted clustered mainly in CM and EM if CD4+ and in EMRA if CD8+.

Each CDR3 protein gets one entry after TCRdb re-called the 5' RACE reads with MiXCR. The sample lists about 340,000 distinct CDR3 sequences, roughly 13% occurring once. V usage is TRBV4-1 and J usage is TRBJ1-4; TRBD1 matches 7 bases. Sequencing was done on a sample of PBMCs or a T cell subset sorted from them (not recorded which). The clonotype comes from a man in his late teens or twenties who had mild COVID-19 (a few samples of this study predate the infection). Cell type and time point are not known. Here the CDR3 reads CASSQGMAGGEKLFF. As DNA, the CDR3 is TGCGCCAGCAGCCAAGGAATGGCAGGGGGTGAAAAACTGTTTTTT.